Below, 23 T cell receptor beta chains from the same sample are listed, as sequenced in a study of early T cells in non-severe SARS-CoV-2 infection. TCRdb processed the 5' RACE reads anew with MiXCR; each CDR3 protein has one entry. The sample lists fewer than 35,000 distinct CDR3 sequences, around 5.4% occurring once. Sequenced sample: whole blood. The receptor set was obtained from an adult who was a healthcare worker with PCR-confirmed SARS-CoV-2 infection or an uninfected control (not recorded which).

In its sample, this clonotype was seen a few times. The chain combines TRBV28 with TRBJ2-3; 9 nucleotides align to TRBD2. CDR1 MDHEN and CDR2 SYDVKM come from the germline V gene. The length of the CDR3 is 16 residues. The junction had 8 bases not matched to a gene; V was cut back by 5 bases and J by 2 bases. In nucleotides, the CDR3 is TGTGCCAGCAGTATGGGGACTAGCAGTGACACAGATACGCAGTATTTT. The encoded protein is CASSMGTSSDTDTQYF.

This clonotype was seen repeatedly, ten times or more. J is TRBJ1-3 and V is TRBV5-4; 7 nucleotides agree with TRBD1. The CDR3 is 15 residues long. Germline CDR1 is SGHNT and CDR2 is YYREEE (reference sequence). Trimming removed 3 bases from V and 4 bases from J; junction bases left unmatched: 7. CDR3 region: CASSSQGQAGNTIYF. CDR3 DNA sequence: TGTGCCAGCAGCTCACAAGGACAGGCCGGAAACACCATATATTTT.

This clonotype was recorded at least ten times. The CDR3 region has the DNA TGTGCCAGCAGTACAGGGTCCCAAGGGGGTGAAGCTTTCTTT. As protein: CASSTGSQGGEAFF. The V call is TRBV12-3 or TRBV12-4, the J call TRBJ1-1, with a tentative D call TRBD1 (6 bases). Trimming cost V 5 bases and J 7 bases, with 17 bases left between them. The CDR3 has 14 amino acids.

This clonotype was seen at least ten times. The rearrangement uses TRBV20-1 and TRBJ1-1; D ambiguous. The V end lost 5 bases, the J end lost 0 bases, and 16 bases lay between the germline ends. Per the germline V gene, CDR1 is DFQATT and CDR2 is SNEGSKA (reference sequence). CDR3 length equals 15 residues. The CDR3 nucleotides are TGCAGTGCTCGTCGGGAGAGTGGAATGAACACTGAAGCTTTCTTT. Translating it yields CSARRESGMNTEAFF.

This clonotype was recorded at least ten times. The chain uses TRBV7-9 and TRBJ2-4, with D tentatively TRBD1 (6 bases). The CDR3 runs 13 residues. Germline-derived CDR1 and CDR2 are SEHNR and FQNEAQ (reference sequence). The V and J ends lost 7 bases and 1 base respectively, with 8 bases between them. This chain's CDR3 is CASTQGAKNIQYF. Here the CDR3 DNA reads TGTGCCAGCACCCAGGGGGCCAAAAACATTCAGTACTTC.

This clonotype was seen many times. The rearrangement joins TRBV6-2 or TRBV6-3 to TRBJ2-5; 10 bases agree with TRBD2. The CDR3 extends over 15 amino acids. The germline V gene has CDR1 MNHEY and CDR2 SVGEGT. V dropped 5 bases and J dropped 5; count of bases not matched to a gene: 8. The CDR3 spells CASSNGAGGVETQYF. The CDR3 coding sequence is TGTGCCAGCAGTAACGGAGCGGGAGGGGTGGAGACCCAGTACTTC.

A few counts support this clonotype. The CDR3 loop reads CASSVAYSYNEQFF. Here the CDR3 DNA reads TGTGCCAGCAGCGTAGCGTACTCCTACAATGAGCAGTTCTTC. This sequence joins TRBV9 and TRBJ2-1; D is unresolved. Trimming pared 0 bases from V and 0 bases from J, leaving 4 bases between. There are 14 residues in the CDR3. Germline CDR1 is SGDLS and CDR2 is YYNGEE.

The count of this clonotype is one. This rearrangement joins TRBV7-8 to TRBJ2-1; 9 positions agree with TRBD1. CDR1 is SGHVS, CDR2 FQNEAQ, per germline. CDR3 length equals 16 residues. Germline trimming cut 2 bases from V and 4 bases from J; bases unmatched to any gene: 6. The CDR3: CASSLQKDRGYNEQFF. CDR3 nucleotide sequence: TGTGCCAGCAGCTTACAGAAGGACAGGGGATACAATGAGCAGTTCTTC.

The J gene is TRBJ2-1, the V gene TRBV6-1; 12 bases map to TRBD2. Germline-derived CDR1 and CDR2 are MNHNS and SASEGT. The CDR3 extends over 14 amino acids. Germline trimming cut 4 bases from V and 6 bases from J; bases unmatched to any gene: 1. CDR3 coding DNA: TGTGCCAGCAGTGGACTAGCGGGGGCCAATGAGCAGTTCTTC. It yields the protein CASSGLAGANEQFF.

V is TRBV9 and J is TRBJ2-1; 9 bases agree with TRBD2. Per germline, CDR1 SGDLS and CDR2 YYNGEE. CDR3 size: 13 residues. After removal of 6 bases from V and 6 bases from J, the junction contained 4 bases not matched to a gene. Here the CDR3 DNA reads TGTGCCAGCAATAGCGGGAGTAGCAATGAGCAGTTCTTC. Translation gives CASNSGSSNEQFF.

A few counts support this clonotype. The chain uses TRBV27 and TRBJ2-3, with D possibly matching TRBD2 (6 bases). The germline V gene has CDR1 MNHEY and CDR2 SMNVEV (reference sequence). V was cut by 4 bases and J by 0 bases, with 11 bases left in between. This CDR3 has 15 residues. The CDR3 is CASSYVAASTDTQYF. The CDR3, as DNA: TGTGCCAGCAGTTACGTAGCGGCTAGCACAGATACGCAGTATTTT.

This clonotype was recorded many times. The chain has TRBV19 and TRBJ1-5; D uncertain. Germline loops: CDR1 LNHDA, CDR2 SQIVND (reference sequence). The CDR3 extends over 14 amino acids. V dropped 1 base and J dropped 3 bases, with 7 bases sitting between them. CDR3 loop: CASSIGSNNQPQHF. CDR3 nucleotides: TGTGCCAGTAGTATAGGGTCCAACAATCAGCCCCAGCATTTT.

At least ten counts were recorded for this clonotype. The chain has TRBV6-1 and TRBJ2-6; tentative D call: TRBD2 (5 bases). Trimming took 7 bases from V and 1 from J, leaving 11 bases between them. The CDR3 extends over 15 amino acids. Germline CDR1 reads MNHNS; CDR2 reads SASEGT. The CDR3 DNA is TGTGCCAGCATAGCAGGCGGGTCTGGGGCCAACGTCCTGACTTTC. Its translation is CASIAGGSGANVLTF.

Many counts were recorded for this clonotype. V usage is TRBV11-2 and J usage is TRBJ2-1; no firm D call. The V and J ends lost 8 bases and 9 bases respectively, with 8 bases between them. The CDR3 contains 10 residues. Germline lookup yields CDR1 SGHAT and CDR2 FQNNGV. The CDR3 region has the DNA TGTGCCAGCGGGGTGGGTGAGCAGTTCTTC. Its translation is CASGVGEQFF.

The V and J genes are TRBV7-9 and TRBJ2-2; a possible D gene is TRBD1 (5 bases). The CDR3 runs to 13 residues. Germline V gene data show CDR1 as SEHNR and CDR2 as FQNEAQ (reference sequence). Trimming pared 5 bases from V and 11 bases from J, leaving 15 bases between. The CDR3: CASSPRVWGELFF. In nucleotides, the CDR3 is TGTGCCAGCAGCCCCAGGGTATGGGGTGAGCTGTTTTTT.

This clonotype has just a few counts. The V and J genes are TRBV7-3 and TRBJ2-3; D is uncertain. The ends were cut back, 2 bases at V and 0 bases at J, with 6 bases in the middle. The germline CDR1 and CDR2 sequences are SGHTA and FQGTGA. This CDR3 comprises 14 residues. CDR3 nucleotides: TGTGCCAGCAGCTTAGAAGGGAGCACAGATACGCAGTATTTT. Amino acid sequence: CASSLEGSTDTQYF.

This clonotype was detected a few times. The chain is built from TRBV29-1 and TRBJ2-7; no definite D call. The CDR3 has 14 amino acids. Germline lookup yields CDR1 SQVTM and CDR2 ANQGSEA. V was clipped by 4 bases and J by 1 base, with 14 bases between them. CDR3 sequence reads: CSVGFSGLSYEQYF. CDR3 nucleotides: TGCAGCGTTGGCTTCTCAGGTCTATCCTACGAGCAGTACTTC.

Only a few counts were recorded for this clonotype. This CDR3 is CASSYSPGAQFF. CDR3 sequence (DNA): TGTGCCAGCAGTTACTCGCCGGGAGCTCAGTTCTTC. This rearrangement joins TRBV6-6 to TRBJ2-1, with D possibly being TRBD2 (6 bases). Germline assignment: CDR1 MNHNY and CDR2 SVGAGI (reference sequence). The CDR3 spans 12 residues. Trimming removed 0 bases from V and 13 bases from J, with 10 bases in between.

This clonotype has only a few counts. The chain couples TRBV19 to TRBJ1-2, with D possibly being TRBD1 (5 bases). Germline V gene sequence: CDR1 LNHDA, CDR2 SQIVND (reference sequence). The V end lost 7 bases, the J end lost 1 base, and 10 bases lay between the germline ends. The CDR3 contains 13 residues. Here the CDR3 reads CASTGTFNYGYTF. The DNA of the CDR3 is TGTGCCAGTACCGGGACCTTTAACTATGGCTACACCTTC.

Many counts were recorded for this clonotype. V usage is TRBV10-2 and J usage is TRBJ1-2, with 9 bases that match TRBD1. The CDR3 is 13 residues long. CDR1 is WSHSY and CDR2 is SAAADI in the germline V gene. Losses at the gene ends were 6 bases for V and 6 bases for J; bases not matched to a gene: 5. CDR3: CASSGWDRDGYTF. The CDR3 DNA reads TGCGCCAGCAGCGGGTGGGACAGGGATGGCTACACCTTC.

This clonotype was picked up many times. This chain uses TRBV5-1 with TRBJ2-3; tentatively, D is TRBD1 or TRBD2 (7 bases each). CDR1 SGHRS and CDR2 YFSETQ come from the germline V gene. The ends were cut back, 2 bases at V and 2 bases at J, with 24 bases in the middle. CDR3 length: 19 amino acids. In DNA, the CDR3 is TGCGCCAGCAGCTTAGCCCGACAGGGAGGGTTTTCTGACACAGATACGCAGTATTTT. Its translation is CASSLARQGGFSDTDTQYF.

This clonotype appeared a few times. In DNA form, the CDR3 reads TGCAGTGCTAGAGATTTGTCTAGCGGGAGACGTCAGTTCTTC. Amino acid sequence: CSARDLSSGRRQFF. This rearrangement joins TRBV20-1 to TRBJ2-1, with TRBD2 matching 10 bases. V lost 0 bases to trimming and J lost 13 bases; unmatched junction nucleotides: 9. The CDR3 has 14 amino acids. Germline V lookup: CDR1 DFQATT, CDR2 SNEGSKA (reference sequence).

This clonotype has more than one count but fewer than ten. The gene calls are TRBV27 and TRBJ2-7; possible D gene TRBD1, 6 bases. CDR1 and CDR2 (germline): MNHEY, SMNVEV (reference sequence). Trimming left V 3 bases short and J 6 bases short, with 9 bases between. The length of the CDR3 is 12 residues. The CDR3 DNA follows: TGTGCCAGCAGTTTTGCCAGGGGCGAGCAGTACTTC. Amino acids: CASSFARGEQYF.